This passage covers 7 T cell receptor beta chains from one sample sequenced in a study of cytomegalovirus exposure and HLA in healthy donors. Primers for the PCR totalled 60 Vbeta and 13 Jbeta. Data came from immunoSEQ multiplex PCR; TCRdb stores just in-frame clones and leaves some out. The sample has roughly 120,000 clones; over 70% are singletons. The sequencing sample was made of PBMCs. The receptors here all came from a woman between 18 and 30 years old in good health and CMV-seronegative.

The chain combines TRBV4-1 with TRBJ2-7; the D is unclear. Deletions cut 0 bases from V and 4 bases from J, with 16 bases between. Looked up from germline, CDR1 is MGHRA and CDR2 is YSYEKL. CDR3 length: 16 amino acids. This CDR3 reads CASSQDTVGRSYEQYF. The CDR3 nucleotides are TGCGCCAGCAGCCAAGATACAGTAGGCAGAAGTTACGAGCAGTACTTC.

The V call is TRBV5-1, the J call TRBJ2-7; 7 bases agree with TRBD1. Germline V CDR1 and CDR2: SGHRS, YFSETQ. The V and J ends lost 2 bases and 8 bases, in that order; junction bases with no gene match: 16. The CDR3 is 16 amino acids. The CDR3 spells CASSFDVRTGRTKQYF. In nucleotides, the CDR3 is TGCGCCAGCAGCTTTGATGTTCGGACAGGCCGTACGAAGCAGTACTTC.

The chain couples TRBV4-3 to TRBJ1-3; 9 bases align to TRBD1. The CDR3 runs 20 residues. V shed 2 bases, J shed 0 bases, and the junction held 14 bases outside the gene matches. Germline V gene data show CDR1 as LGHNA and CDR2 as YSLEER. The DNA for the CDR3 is TGCGCCAGCAGCCAATACCACCGGGACAGGGCCTCCCTCTCTGGAAACACCATATATTTT. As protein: CASSQYHRDRASLSGNTIYF.

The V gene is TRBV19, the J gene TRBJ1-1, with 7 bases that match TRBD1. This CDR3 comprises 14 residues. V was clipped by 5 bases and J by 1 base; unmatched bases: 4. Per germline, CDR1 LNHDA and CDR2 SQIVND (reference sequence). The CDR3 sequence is CASSLGGSNTEAFF. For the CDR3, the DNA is TGTGCCAGTAGTTTAGGGGGCTCGAACACTGAAGCTTTCTTT.

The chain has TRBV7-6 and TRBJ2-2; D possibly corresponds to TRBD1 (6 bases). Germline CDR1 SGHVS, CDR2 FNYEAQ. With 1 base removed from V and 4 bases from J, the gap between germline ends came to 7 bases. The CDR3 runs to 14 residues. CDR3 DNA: TGTGCCAGCAGCTTAGAACAGGGCACCGGGGAGCTGTTTTTT. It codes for CASSLEQGTGELFF.

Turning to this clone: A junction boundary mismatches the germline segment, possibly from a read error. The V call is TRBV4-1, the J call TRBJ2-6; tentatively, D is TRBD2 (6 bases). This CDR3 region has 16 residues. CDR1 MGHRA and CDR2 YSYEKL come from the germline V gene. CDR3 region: CASSHGPGAGANGLTF. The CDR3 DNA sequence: TGCGCCAGCAGCCATGGCCCGGGAGCTGGGGCCAACGGCCTGACTTTC.

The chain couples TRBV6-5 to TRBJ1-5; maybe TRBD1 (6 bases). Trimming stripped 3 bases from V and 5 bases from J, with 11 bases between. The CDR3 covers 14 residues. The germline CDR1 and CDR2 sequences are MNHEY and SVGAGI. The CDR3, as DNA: TGTGCCAGCAGTTATCGGGGGGCGGATCAGCCCCAGCATTTT. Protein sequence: CASSYRGADQPQHF.